This record covers a single T cell receptor (beta chain). This sample was taken from a study of blood T cell repertoires in COVID-19. Assay used: immunoSEQ multiplex PCR; TCRdb lists only in-frame clones, some missing. The table shows about 260,000 clones, with around 83% occurring only once. V lost 2 bases, J lost 2 bases, and 3 bases lay in between. Germline assignment: CDR1 KGHDR and CDR2 SFDVKD. This CDR3 spans 12 amino acids. This receptor was identified in a man aged 18 to 29 with active or convalescent COVID-19. This sequence joins TRBV24-1 and TRBJ2-7; no clear D gene. The sequencing input was peripheral blood. The CDR3 loop reads CATSDSAYEQYF. The CDR3 nucleotides are TGTGCCACCAGTGATTCAGCCTACGAGCAGTACTTC.